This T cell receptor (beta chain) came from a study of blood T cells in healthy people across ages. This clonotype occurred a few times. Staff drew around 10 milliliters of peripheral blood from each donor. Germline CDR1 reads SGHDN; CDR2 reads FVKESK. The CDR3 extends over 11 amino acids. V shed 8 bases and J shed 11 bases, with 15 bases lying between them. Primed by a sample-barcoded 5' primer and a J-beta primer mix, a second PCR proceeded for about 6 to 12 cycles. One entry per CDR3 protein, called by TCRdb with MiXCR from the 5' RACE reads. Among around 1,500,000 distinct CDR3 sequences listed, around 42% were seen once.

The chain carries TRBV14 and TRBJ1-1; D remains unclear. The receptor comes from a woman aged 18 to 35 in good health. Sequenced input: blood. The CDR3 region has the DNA TGTGCCAGCTCGTTTGGGGATCGGGCTTTCTTT. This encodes CASSFGDRAFF.